The clone carrying this T cell receptor (beta chain) occurred a few times. As yet, its antigen is unknown. Germline V gene data show CDR1 as SGHTA and CDR2 as FQGTGA. The CDR3 sequence is 15 residues long. The germline V and J ends were trimmed by 1 base and 8 bases, with 15 bases remaining between them. The data stem from a study of beta chain features in type 1 diabetes. Overall study context: There were some 98 million sorted cells examined across all samples. Findings of the study overall: Shortening of TCRB CDR3s, moderate but significant, appeared in all four CD4+ subsets of Type 1 diabetes patients.

Expressed TCRB transcripts were sequenced because the entire RNA isolate underwent reverse transcription. Assay used: immunoSEQ multiplex PCR; TCRdb lists only in-frame clones, some missing. Counted here are under 200,000 clones, less than 9.5% occurring once; the ten biggest clones make up 0.55% to 0.65%. Sorting of CD4+ naive, central memory, regulatory and stem cell-like memory cells was performed via CD45RO/CCR7/CD25/CD127/CD95/CD27. The source material was central memory CD4+ T cells from blood. This receptor was taken from a man between 18 and 35 years old in good health. The chain joins TRBV7-3 to TRBJ2-1; tentative D call: TRBD1 (6 bases). The CDR3 DNA reads as TGTGCCAGCAGCTTAATGAGGGGGAACAATGATGAGCAGTTCTTC. Its protein is CASSLMRGNNDEQFF.